Below, 24 T cell receptor beta chains from the same sample are listed, as sequenced in a study of CD8 T cells in ankylosing spondylitis. TCRdb reprocessed the 5' RACE reads via MiXCR and lists one record per CDR3 protein. The profile covers a few hundred thousand distinct CDR3 sequences, with over 8.5% appearing a single time and less than 7% taken by the ten largest. Sequencing input: blood, either unsorted or a sorted T cell fraction (not recorded which). These receptors were taken from a male donor with ankylosing spondylitis or in good health (not recorded which).

This clonotype was picked up many times. This CDR3 reads CASSLQGLTYEQYF. The DNA of the CDR3 is TGCGCCAGCAGCCTCCAGGGGTTGACCTACGAGCAGTACTTC. The chain recombines TRBV5-1 with TRBJ2-7, with a possible D match to TRBD1 (6 bases). Per germline, CDR1 SGHRS and CDR2 YFSETQ. The CDR3 has 14 residues. The V gene lost 4 bases and the J gene lost 2 bases, with 13 bases spanning the gap.

This clonotype was seen many times. This chain joins TRBV20-1 and TRBJ1-1; D call uncertain. V lost 4 bases and J lost 7, with 13 bases in between. This CDR3 comprises 12 residues. The germline V gene encodes CDR1 DFQATT and CDR2 SNEGSKA (reference sequence). The CDR3 DNA reads as TGCAGTGCTATCCCCGGGTTCGATGAAGCTTTCTTT. Amino acid sequence: CSAIPGFDEAFF.

This clonotype was observed at least ten times. The genes are TRBV25-1 and TRBJ1-3; D is unresolved. Trimming left V 1 base short and J 3 bases short, with 10 bases between. Germline assignment: CDR1 MGHDK and CDR2 SYGVNS. The CDR3 runs to 15 residues. The CDR3 sequence: CASSESRSFGNTIYF. The CDR3 nucleotides read TGTGCCAGCAGTGAATCGAGGAGCTTTGGAAACACCATATATTTT.

This clonotype was seen many times. The CDR3 region has the DNA TGTGCCAGCAGCGTGGACGGGGGGAATGAGCAGTTCTTC. Translating gives CASSVDGGNEQFF. The gene calls are TRBV9 and TRBJ2-1, with 7 bases lining up with TRBD2. Trimming removed 2 bases from V and 7 bases from J; junction bases left unmatched: 3. The germline CDR1 and CDR2 sequences are SGDLS and YYNGEE. The CDR3 totals 13 residues. Variable domain in full (rest from reference TRBV9 and TRBJ2-1): DSGVTQTPKHLITATGQRVTLRCSPRSGDLSVYWYQQSLDQGLQFLIQYYNGEERAKGNILERFSAQQFPDLHSELNLSSLELGDSALYFCASSVDGGNEQFFGPGTRLTVL.

In its sample, this clonotype was seen many times. The gene calls are TRBV10-3 and TRBJ2-1; the D is unclear. Germline assignment: CDR1 ENHRY and CDR2 SYGVKD. The CDR3 runs to 15 residues. V lost 10 bases and J 0 bases, leaving 16 bases between the germline ends. The CDR3 is CATERAVSSYNEQFF. The CDR3 coding sequence is TGTGCCACCGAAAGGGCGGTGAGCTCCTACAATGAGCAGTTCTTC.

At least ten counts were recorded for this clonotype. This chain joins TRBV12-3 or TRBV12-4 and TRBJ2-3; D not certain. The length of the CDR3 is 13 residues. Trimming left V 5 bases short and J 6 bases short, with 12 bases between. CDR3: CASSQVTVDTQYF. The CDR3 nucleotides read TGTGCCAGCAGTCAAGTGACTGTGGATACGCAGTATTTT.

The table lists this clonotype with many counts. The chain joins TRBV28 to TRBJ1-3; D gene unclear. This CDR3 contains 13 residues. The germline V gene has CDR1 MDHEN and CDR2 SYDVKM. Deletions cut 7 bases from V and 1 base from J, with 8 bases between. The CDR3 bases are TGTGCCAGCAATACTGGGTCTGGAAACACCATATATTTT. Its protein product is CASNTGSGNTIYF.

The chain combines TRBV5-1 with TRBJ2-2, with unresolved D. The CDR3 totals 15 residues. V was cut by 4 bases and J by 4 bases, with 14 bases left in between. Looked up from germline, CDR1 is SGHRS and CDR2 is YFSETQ. CDR3 loop: CASSPGDAGTGELFF. Here the CDR3 DNA reads TGCGCCAGCAGCCCGGGTGACGCTGGCACCGGGGAGCTGTTTTTT.

This clonotype appeared many times. This chain uses TRBV29-1 with TRBJ2-1; D not resolved. Trimming removed 7 bases from V and 5 bases from J, with 6 bases in between. The CDR3 runs 10 residues. CDR1 and CDR2 (germline): SQVTM, ANQGSEA. The CDR3 is CSGIHNEQFF. CDR3 coding DNA: TGCAGCGGGATACACAATGAGCAGTTCTTC.

This clonotype was recorded many times. This chain links TRBV25-1 with TRBJ2-1, with 8 bases fitting TRBD1. The germline CDR1 and CDR2 sequences are MGHDK and SYGVNS. The CDR3 is made up of 14 amino acids. The trim removed 10 bases at V and 5 bases at J, leaving 10 bases unmatched. The CDR3 protein is CATHSRGPHNEQFF. The CDR3 nucleotides are TGTGCCACCCATTCCAGGGGGCCACACAATGAGCAGTTCTTC.

The table lists this clonotype with many counts. The J gene is TRBJ2-7, the V gene TRBV20-1; TRBD2 aligns across 9 bases. Trimming took 3 bases from V and 3 from J; bases not matched to a gene: 6. Germline lookup yields CDR1 DFQATT and CDR2 SNEGSKA (reference sequence). CDR3 length: 14 residues. CDR3 in DNA: TGCAGTGCTAGTGGGGCGGGAGGGAACTACGAGCAGTACTTC. Translating it yields CSASGAGGNYEQYF.

Ten or more counts support this clonotype. The rearrangement links TRBV7-8 to TRBJ2-6; D not certain. CDR1 SGHVS and CDR2 FQNEAQ come from the germline V gene. This CDR3 is 15 amino acids long. V was trimmed by 5 bases and J by 1 base, leaving 9 bases between them. CDR3 nucleotides: TGTGCCAGCAGCCCGCAGGATTCTGGGGCCAACGTCCTGACTTTC. Its translation: CASSPQDSGANVLTF. The full variable domain, its missing parts supplied by reference TRBV7-8 and TRBJ2-6, is GAGVSQSPRYKVAKRGQDVALRCDPISGHVSLFWYQQALGQGPEFLTYFQNEAQLDKSGLPSDRFFAERPEGSVSTLKIQRTQQEDSAVYLCASSPQDSGANVLTFGAGSRLTVL.

This clonotype was seen repeatedly, ten times or more. The genes are TRBV5-1 and TRBJ1-4, with D unresolved. This CDR3 comprises 11 residues. Germline V gene data show CDR1 as SGHRS and CDR2 as YFSETQ. V gave up 0 bases and J gave up 10 bases, with 4 bases separating them. CDR3 sequence (DNA): TGCGCCAGCAGCTTGGGGGGAAAACTGTTTTTT. It codes for CASSLGGKLFF.

This clonotype was seen more than once but under ten times. The rearrangement joins TRBV3-1 to TRBJ2-5; 16 bases are a match to TRBD2. The ends lost 3 bases at V and 2 bases at J; junction bases unmatched: 3. The CDR3 is made up of 17 amino acids. The germline CDR1 and CDR2 sequences are LGHDT and YNNKEL (reference sequence). The CDR3: CASSQGLAGGNQETQYF. The CDR3 region has the DNA TGTGCCAGCAGCCAGGGACTAGCGGGAGGGAATCAAGAGACCCAGTACTTC.

This clonotype was detected ten times or more. The rearrangement joins TRBV20-1 to TRBJ2-5, with D possibly matching TRBD2 (6 bases). This CDR3 region has 13 residues. Germline V lookup: CDR1 DFQATT, CDR2 SNEGSKA (reference sequence). Trimming removed 4 bases from V and 2 bases from J, with 11 bases in between. The CDR3 DNA reads as TGCAGTGCTAAACGGAGGGCGCAAGAGACCCAGTACTTC. This codes for CSAKRRAQETQYF.

This clonotype came up a few times. J is TRBJ2-1 and V is TRBV29-1, with D perhaps being TRBD1 or TRBD2 (5 bases each). The germline gives CDR1 SQVTM, CDR2 ANQGSEA. The CDR3 extends over 15 amino acids. The V and J ends lost 1 base and 0 bases respectively, with 10 bases between them. The CDR3 sequence: CSVEGDPSSYNEQFF. CDR3 DNA sequence: TGCAGCGTTGAAGGGGACCCGAGCTCCTACAATGAGCAGTTCTTC.

This clonotype showed up just a few times. J is TRBJ2-1 and V is TRBV20-1; D unresolved. Germline V CDR1 and CDR2: DFQATT, SNEGSKA (reference sequence). Trimming removed 3 bases from V and 7 bases from J, with 7 bases in between. The CDR3 sequence is 11 residues long. The CDR3, as DNA: TGCAGTGCTAGTGCTGCAAATGAGCAGTTCTTC. Its protein is CSASAANEQFF.

This clonotype was found many times. This chain uses TRBV12-3 or TRBV12-4 with TRBJ1-2, with D possibly TRBD1 on 6 matching bases. V lost 4 bases and J lost 5, with 8 bases in between. The CDR3 totals 12 residues. The CDR3 protein is CASSSQGYGYTF. CDR3 DNA sequence: TGTGCCAGCAGTTCCCAGGGGTATGGCTACACCTTC.

The chain carries TRBV2 and TRBJ2-7; unclear D gene. V shed 8 bases and J shed 0 bases, with 17 bases lying between them. The CDR3 has 15 amino acids. Germline lookup yields CDR1 SNHLY and CDR2 FYNNEI. The CDR3 reads CASLGPVDISYEQYF. The DNA for the CDR3 is TGTGCCAGCCTCGGCCCGGTTGATATCTCCTACGAGCAGTACTTC.

This clonotype was seen many times. The CDR3 here is CSAVGQGGSTQYF. For the CDR3, the DNA is TGCAGTGCTGTGGGACAGGGGGGTAGTACGCAGTATTTT. V and J are TRBV20-1 and TRBJ2-3; 11 bases align to TRBD1. The CDR3 sequence is 13 residues long. The V gene's germline CDR1 is DFQATT and CDR2 SNEGSKA (reference sequence). J lost 8 bases, V lost 5 bases, and 6 bases had no gene match.

This clonotype was counted ten times or more. This chain uses TRBV20-1 with TRBJ2-7, with 12 bases identical to TRBD2. The germline V gene has CDR1 DFQATT and CDR2 SNEGSKA (reference sequence). Unmatched junction bases numbered 1, after V lost 6 bases and J lost 4 bases. This CDR3 is built from 12 residues. CDR3 residues: CSAGLAGYEQYF. The CDR3 DNA reads as TGCAGTGCAGGACTAGCGGGGTACGAGCAGTACTTC.

The CDR3 loop is CASSNTLTNYGYTF. The DNA for the CDR3 is TGTGCCAGCAGTAATACTTTAACTAACTATGGCTACACCTTC. The chain has TRBV12-3 or TRBV12-4 and TRBJ1-2, with D uncertain. CDR3 length: 14 residues. The V gene lost 5 bases and the J gene lost 0 bases, with 10 bases spanning the gap.

Only a few counts were recorded for this clonotype. The rearrangement uses TRBV7-8 and TRBJ2-2, with D uncertain. CDR3 length: 15 residues. Germline CDR1 SGHVS, CDR2 FQNEAQ. The V and J ends lost 1 base and 0 bases respectively, with 6 bases between them. CDR3 DNA: TGTGCCAGCAGCTTAGAGTGGGCGAACACCGGGGAGCTGTTTTTT. Amino acid sequence: CASSLEWANTGELFF.

There are many counts of this clonotype. The chain combines TRBV20-1 with TRBJ2-7; 7 nucleotides align to TRBD1. Germline V gene lookup returns CDR1 DFQATT and CDR2 SNEGSKA (reference sequence). With 3 bases clipped from V and 1 base from J, the junction kept 3 bases outside the gene matches. CDR3 length: 13 residues. Written as DNA, the CDR3 is TGCAGTGCTAGGACAGGGTTTTCCTACGAGCAGTACTTC. Translating gives CSARTGFSYEQYF.